What follows is one T cell receptor (beta chain) and its context. The antigen is undetermined. TCRdb re-called the reads with MiXCR, one entry per CDR3 protein. The table shows about 770,000 distinct CDR3 sequences, with almost 30% occurring only once. These data originate in a study of T cell repertoires in cytomegalovirus infection. The sequences come from cultured CD8+ T cells from PBMCs, collected from culture after CMV antigen stimulation. This clonotype was obtained from a human donor in good health (CMV status not recorded). Some clones in this sample may be carry-over from other donors' samples.

DNA for the CDR3: TGTGCCAGCAGACCCTCGGAGGGCGGGTATGGCTACACCTTC. It yields the protein CASRPSEGGYGYTF. This chain uses TRBV6-2 or TRBV6-3 with TRBJ1-2; D gene uncertain. In germline, CDR1 is MNHEY, CDR2 SVGEGT. This CDR3 is built from 14 residues. V lost 6 bases to trimming and J lost 5 bases, with 16 bases between them.